What follows are 3 T cell receptor beta chains derived from one specimen sequenced in a study of blood T cell repertoires in COVID-19. Repertoires were generated with immunoSEQ multiplex PCR, while TCRdb's copy carries only in-frame clones and drops some. Of approximately 240,000 clones detected, around 80% appear once; the ten largest clones hold over 3%. The specimen was peripheral blood. These TCRs come from a woman in her 40s with active or convalescent COVID-19.

V usage is TRBV28 and J usage is TRBJ1-3, with a tentative D call TRBD1 (6 bases). The CDR3 covers 13 residues. V was pared by 8 bases and J by 8 bases, with 16 bases between. Looked up from germline, CDR1 is MDHEN and CDR2 is SYDVKM. Here the CDR3 reads CASLDSQVYTIYF. The DNA of the CDR3 is TGTGCCAGCCTGGACAGCCAGGTTTACACCATATATTTT. Based on the CDR3 plus reference TRBV28 and TRBJ1-3, the full variable domain is DVKVTQSSRYLVKRTGEKVFLECVQDMDHENMFWYRQDPGLGLRLIYFSYDVKMKEKGDIPEGYSVSREKKERFSLILESASTNQTSMYLCASLDSQVYTIYFGEGSWLTVV.

The chain couples TRBV3-1 (or the pseudogene TRBV3-2) to TRBJ2-1, with 11 bases fitting TRBD2. V lost 0 bases to trimming and J lost 12 bases; unmatched junction nucleotides: 10. Germline V gives CDR1 LGHDT, CDR2 YNNKEL (reference sequence). This CDR3 contains 16 residues. This CDR3 reads CASSQDIASGGKMQFF. Written as DNA, the CDR3 is TGTGCCAGCAGCCAAGATATCGCTAGCGGGGGGAAAATGCAGTTCTTC.

With respect to this clone: At one boundary the junction diverges from the germline segment, which might be a read error. The gene calls are TRBV2 and TRBJ2-1, with TRBD2 matching 8 bases. The V gene's germline CDR1 is SNHLY and CDR2 FYNNEI. CDR3 size: 12 residues. CDR3 sequence reads: CASSIKRGSPIF. In nucleotides, the CDR3 is TGTGCCAGCAGCATTAAGCGGGGGAGCCCAATCTTC. Based on the CDR3 plus reference TRBV2 and TRBJ2-1, the full variable domain is EPEVTQTPSHQVTQMGQEVILRCVPISNHLYFYWYRQILGQKVEFLVSFYNNEISEKSEIFDDQFSVERPDGSNFTLKIRSTKLEDSAMYFCASSIKRGSPIFGPGTRLTVL.